This T cell receptor beta chain was recorded in a study of shared clonotypes between healthy human individuals. For this clone: The antigen remains undetermined.

The study, taken as a whole, reports: Even with large depth, rarefaction showed that sorted-subset sequencing was incomplete.

The CDR3 has 14 amino acids. The V and J ends lost 5 bases and 3 bases respectively, with 13 bases between them. CDR1 and CDR2 from the germline V gene are MDHEN and SYDVKM. The study separated CD4+ cells into CD45RA+ naive and CD45RA-negative memory subsets. The table came from immunoSEQ multiplex PCR; TCRdb's copy has only in-frame clones and leaves some out. In the table there are 550,000 to 700,000 clones, 60% to 75% of which are singletons. The receptor was derived from a woman younger than 45 in good health. The material sequenced was memory CD4+ T cells sorted from blood. Subset meaning: CD45RA-negative fraction. The genes are TRBV28 and TRBJ1-1; maybe TRBD1 (5 bases). CDR3 sequence: CASSQVTGYTEAFF. The CDR3 bases are TGTGCCAGCAGTCAGGTTACAGGCTACACTGAAGCTTTCTTT.